These 31 T cell receptor beta chains came from one sample sequenced in a study of beta chain features in type 1 diabetes. Expressed TCRB transcripts were sequenced, since all the RNA that had been isolated was reverse transcribed. Sequenced by immunoSEQ multiplex PCR; TCRdb stores in-frame clones only, minus some. This sample has hundreds of thousands of clones; 13% occur once, and the top ten carry less than 0.025%. These receptors' antigens are unknown. Study-wide results and caveats: In all four CD4+ subsets, TCRB CDR3 length was significantly, moderately reduced in type 1 diabetes.

Sequencing was carried out using naive CD4+ T cells from blood. The receptors come from a man between 18 and 35 years old with type 1 diabetes.

This clone was seen only a few times. This chain uses TRBV2 with TRBJ1-5; 7 bases agree with TRBD1. This CDR3 has 15 residues. CDR1 is SNHLY, CDR2 FYNNEI, per germline. Germline trimming cut 5 bases from V and 6 bases from J; bases unmatched to any gene: 10. The CDR3 protein is CASSTGERPGQPQHF. The CDR3 region has the DNA TGTGCCAGCAGTACAGGGGAACGTCCAGGTCAGCCCCAGCATTTT.

The chain recombines TRBV25-1 with TRBJ1-4; D is undetermined. CDR3 length: 13 amino acids. Trimming removed 1 base at V and 12 bases at J, with 12 bases between. Germline V lookup: CDR1 MGHDK, CDR2 SYGVNS. The CDR3 sequence: CASSEFPETELFF. The CDR3 DNA reads as TGTGCCAGCAGTGAATTTCCGGAGACGGAACTGTTTTTT.

This chain joins TRBV2 and TRBJ1-1, with TRBD1 matching 9 bases. V lost 2 bases to trimming and J lost 7 bases; unmatched junction nucleotides: 14. Germline assignment: CDR1 SNHLY and CDR2 FYNNEI. The CDR3 is 17 amino acids. CDR3 in amino acids: CASSERTVPQGADEAFF. In nucleotides, the CDR3 is TGTGCCAGCAGTGAACGAACTGTACCACAGGGGGCCGATGAAGCTTTCTTT. Full variable domain (missing parts from reference TRBV2 and TRBJ1-1): EPEVTQTPSHQVTQMGQEVILRCVPISNHLYFYWYRQILGQKVEFLVSFYNNEISEKSEIFDDQFSVERPDGSNFTLKIRSTKLEDSAMYFCASSERTVPQGADEAFFGQGTRLTVV.

Details on this clone: The sample holds other DNA sequences that translate to the same CDR3. For the CDR3, the DNA is TGTGCCTGGACCCCAGGGGAAGGTTCACCCCTCCACTTT. It specifies CAWTPGEGSPLHF. The genes are TRBV30 and TRBJ1-6; possibly TRBD1 for D (6 bases). The CDR3 sequence is 13 residues long. CDR1 is GTSNPN, CDR2 SVGIG, per germline (reference sequence). Trimming removed 4 bases from V and 9 bases from J, with 13 bases in between.

A single count supports this clone. The chain employs TRBV6-4 and TRBJ2-1; TRBD2 matches at 7 bases. Germline CDR1 reads MRHNA; CDR2 reads SNTAGT. The CDR3 extends over 15 amino acids. With 6 bases clipped from V and 3 bases from J, the junction kept 8 bases outside the gene matches. CDR3: CASRREGNIYNEQFF. The CDR3 nucleotides read TGTGCCAGCAGAAGGGAGGGGAATATCTACAATGAGCAGTTCTTC.

J is TRBJ1-2 and V is TRBV2, with 12 bases fitting TRBD1. CDR1 is SNHLY and CDR2 is FYNNEI in the germline V gene. This CDR3 contains 16 residues. The trim removed 7 bases at V and 4 bases at J, leaving 10 bases unmatched. CDR3 region: CASTGTGGPIGYGYTF. DNA of the CDR3: TGTGCCAGCACTGGGACAGGGGGCCCCATTGGCTATGGCTACACCTTC.

This sequence joins TRBV7-2 and TRBJ1-5; no clear D. The V end was cut by 9 bases, the J end by 7 bases, with 10 bases between. Germline CDR1 and CDR2: SGHTA and FQGNSA. The CDR3 is 11 residues long. The CDR3, as DNA: TGTGCCAGGATAGACTACCAGCCCCAGCATTTT. Translated: CARIDYQPQHF.

J is TRBJ1-1 and V is TRBV23-1; no clear D. TRBV23-1 counts as an open reading frame of uncertain function. V dropped 4 bases and J dropped 8 bases, with 17 bases sitting between them. This CDR3 region has 14 residues. The CDR3 is CASSLSPQFLEAFF. CDR3 bases: TGCGCCAGCAGTCTTTCACCCCAATTCCTGGAAGCTTTCTTT.

The chain has TRBV7-9 and TRBJ1-1, with 11 bases lining up with TRBD1. Per germline, CDR1 SEHNR and CDR2 FQNEAQ (reference sequence). The CDR3 length is 14 residues. The V gene end was trimmed by 5 bases and the J gene end by 5 bases; junction bases not matched to a gene: 4. In nucleotides, the CDR3 is TGTGCCAGCAGCGACGGGACAGGGGGGACTGAAGCTTTCTTT. Translation gives CASSDGTGGTEAFF.

This clone showed up just a few times. The chain has TRBV18 and TRBJ1-2; tentatively, D is TRBD1 (5 bases). The CDR3 has 16 amino acids. Germline CDR1 KGHSH, CDR2 LQKENI. Between the trimmed V and J ends, which lost 0 bases and 3 bases, there was a span of 14 bases. DNA of the CDR3: TGTGCCAGCTCACCACCGGTGGGGCTACGGGACTATGGCTACACCTTC. Encoded protein: CASSPPVGLRDYGYTF.

This rearrangement joins TRBV10-1 to TRBJ2-2; D not certain. The CDR3 length is 13 residues. V was clipped by 2 bases and J by 4 bases, with 5 bases between them. Germline-derived CDR1 and CDR2 are WNHNN and SYGVQD (reference sequence). CDR3 amino acids: CASSEDSTGELFF. The CDR3 DNA follows: TGCGCCAGCAGTGAGGATTCCACCGGGGAGCTGTTTTTT.

This clone occurred a few times. The J gene is TRBJ2-5, the V gene TRBV19, with 14 bases lining up with TRBD2. The length of the CDR3 is 15 residues. In germline, CDR1 is LNHDA, CDR2 SQIVND (reference sequence). V gave up 8 bases and J gave up 7 bases; unmatched junction bases: 9. CDR3 in amino acids: CASAGLAGASWTQYF. The CDR3 coding sequence is TGTGCCAGTGCGGGACTAGCGGGGGCTAGTTGGACCCAGTACTTC.

V and J are TRBV11-2 and TRBJ2-2, with 9 bases aligning to TRBD2. V gave up 3 bases and J gave up 9 bases; unmatched junction bases: 5. There are 14 residues in the CDR3. Germline V gene lookup returns CDR1 SGHAT and CDR2 FQNNGV. The CDR3 here is CASSLRLAVRELFF. CDR3 in DNA: TGTGCCAGCAGCTTGAGACTAGCGGTCAGGGAGCTGTTTTTT. The full variable domain, in which reference TRBV11-2 and TRBJ2-2 provide the parts outside the CDR3, is EAGVAQSPRYKIIEKRQSVAFWCNPISGHATLYWYQQILGQGPKLLIQFQNNGVVDDSQLPKDRFSAERLKGVDSTLKIQPAKLEDSAVYLCASSLRLAVRELFFGEGSRLTVL.

The rearrangement uses TRBV5-6 and TRBJ2-2, with TRBD2 as a possible D gene (6 bases). Germline CDR1 SGHDT, CDR2 YYEEEE. This CDR3 region has 15 residues. Trimming cost V 4 bases and J 2 bases, with 12 bases left between them. The CDR3 sequence: CASSGGAVNTGELFF. The CDR3 DNA follows: TGTGCCAGCAGCGGAGGGGCAGTTAACACCGGGGAGCTGTTTTTT. The full variable domain, its missing parts supplied by reference TRBV5-6 and TRBJ2-2, is DAGVTQSPTHLIKTRGQQVTLRCSPKSGHDTVSWYQQALGQGPQFIFQYYEEEERQRGNFPDRFSGHQFPNYSSELNVNALLLGDSALYLCASSGGAVNTGELFFGEGSRLTVL.

This clone has a handful of counts. The chain uses TRBV6-1 and TRBJ1-1; the D gene is possibly TRBD1 (5 bases). The germline CDR1 and CDR2 sequences are MNHNS and SASEGT. The CDR3 runs 13 residues. Trimming cost V 4 bases and J 0 bases, with 6 bases left between them. The CDR3 sequence is CASSGQLNTEAFF. The CDR3 DNA is TGTGCCAGCAGTGGACAGCTGAACACTGAAGCTTTCTTT.

This clone was counted between two and nine times. This chain joins TRBV18 and TRBJ1-3; 10 bases are a match to TRBD1. Germline values: CDR1 KGHSH, CDR2 LQKENI. V gave up 2 bases and J gave up 4 bases; unmatched junction bases: 5. CDR3 length: 16 amino acids. As DNA, the CDR3 is TGTGCCAGCTCACCAAGACAGGGGGCGACGGGAAACACCATATATTTT. This encodes CASSPRQGATGNTIYF.

A few counts support this clone. J is TRBJ1-1 and V is TRBV5-4, with unresolved D. CDR1 and CDR2 from the germline V gene are SGHNT and YYREEE (reference sequence). The CDR3 has 14 residues. The ends were cut back, 0 bases at V and 0 bases at J, with 6 bases in the middle. CDR3 in DNA: TGTGCCAGCAGCTTGGGACCGATGAACACTGAAGCTTTCTTT. It yields the protein CASSLGPMNTEAFF.

J is TRBJ1-2 and V is TRBV30; the D gene is possibly TRBD1 (6 bases). Germline V gene sequence: CDR1 GTSNPN, CDR2 SVGIG (reference sequence). Trimming shortened V by 0 bases and J by 4 bases, and 12 bases separated the two germline ends. There are 14 residues in the CDR3. CDR3 nucleotides: TGTGCCTGGAGTGTAAGGGGGTACGGCTATGGCTACACCTTC. Residues: CAWSVRGYGYGYTF.

The rearrangement joins TRBV11-3 to TRBJ2-1, with D unresolved. V gave up 5 bases and J gave up 3 bases, with 5 bases separating them. Germline loops: CDR1 SGHNT, CDR2 YENEEA. CDR3 size: 12 residues. The CDR3 loop is CASSRVYNEQFF. In DNA, the CDR3 is TGTGCCAGCAGCCGGGTCTACAATGAGCAGTTCTTC.

The chain combines TRBV2 with TRBJ2-3; D possibly corresponds to TRBD2 (5 bases). Per germline, CDR1 SNHLY and CDR2 FYNNEI. The V end lost 8 bases, the J end lost 4 bases, and 10 bases lay between the germline ends. The CDR3 covers 12 residues. CDR3 coding DNA: TGTGCCAGCGGGGAGATGCCAGATACGCAGTATTTT. Translation gives CASGEMPDTQYF.

In DNA, the CDR3 is TGTGCCAGCAGCTTAGAAGTGAACACTGAAGCTTTCTTT. Protein sequence: CASSLEVNTEAFF. The chain has TRBV11-2 and TRBJ1-1; D gene uncertain. CDR1 is SGHAT, CDR2 FQNNGV, per germline. Trimming cost V 0 bases and J 0 bases, with 2 bases left between them. The CDR3 length is 13 residues.

This clone appeared a few times. The rearrangement links TRBV7-9 to TRBJ1-3, with D maybe TRBD1 (5 bases). The V end was cut by 3 bases, the J end by 0 bases, with 12 bases between. This CDR3 contains 16 residues. In germline, CDR1 is SEHNR, CDR2 FQNEAQ (reference sequence). The CDR3 protein is CASSLAGATSGNTIYF. The CDR3 DNA reads as TGTGCCAGCAGCTTGGCCGGGGCGACCTCTGGAAACACCATATATTTT.

There are a few counts of this clone. The chain employs TRBV10-3 and TRBJ1-1; no definite D call. The V end was cut by 4 bases, the J end by 7 bases, with 10 bases between. CDR1 is ENHRY and CDR2 is SYGVKD in the germline V gene. The CDR3 consists of 12 residues. The DNA for the CDR3 is TGTGCCATCAGTGGAGCAGGCATTGAAGCTTTCTTT. Residues: CAISGAGIEAFF.

In this sample, this clone turned up a few times. V usage is TRBV7-9 and J usage is TRBJ2-7, with 7 bases aligning to TRBD1. The CDR3 has 16 residues. Germline values: CDR1 SEHNR, CDR2 FQNEAQ (reference sequence). V lost 1 base and J lost 6; bases outside the gene matches: 12. The CDR3 loop reads CASSLGVGGTDREQYF. CDR3 DNA sequence: TGTGCCAGCAGCTTAGGAGTAGGGGGCACGGATCGCGAGCAGTACTTC.

V gene TRBV28 combines with J gene TRBJ2-5; D possibly corresponds to TRBD2 (6 bases). The end of the DNA is better explained by TRBJ2-7, so the J call may be wrong. Germline loops: CDR1 MDHEN, CDR2 SYDVKM. The CDR3 sequence is 12 residues long. The CDR3 region has the DNA TGTGCCAGCAGCCGCGGGGTACCCGAGCAGTACTTC. Translated, it gives CASSRGVPEQYF.

The rearrangement links TRBV7-9 to TRBJ1-2, with a tentative D call TRBD1 (5 bases). Trimming took off 5 bases at V and 0 bases at J, with 16 bases between the two ends. The germline CDR1 and CDR2 sequences are SEHNR and FQNEAQ (reference sequence). The CDR3 extends over 16 amino acids. The CDR3 nucleotides read TGTGCCAGCAGCCTCCGAGGGGTCCCAGCTAACTATGGCTACACCTTC. Translated, it gives CASSLRGVPANYGYTF.

This clone was counted a few times. The chain joins TRBV7-9 to TRBJ1-2; D remains ambiguous. Germline V lookup: CDR1 SEHNR, CDR2 FQNEAQ (reference sequence). This CDR3 has 12 residues. V dropped 7 bases and J dropped 8 bases, with 14 bases sitting between them. Written as DNA, the CDR3 is TGTGCCAGCACCCGACCAGGAGGAGGCTACACCTTC. Protein sequence: CASTRPGGGYTF.

In its sample, this clone was seen a few times. The chain carries TRBV7-9 and TRBJ1-1; perhaps TRBD1 as D (6 bases). Trimming removed 7 bases from V and 0 bases from J, with 9 bases in between. The CDR3 extends over 13 amino acids. Germline V gives CDR1 SEHNR, CDR2 FQNEAQ (reference sequence). This CDR3 is CASTGQMNTEAFF. DNA for the CDR3: TGTGCCAGCACCGGACAGATGAACACTGAAGCTTTCTTT. Together with reference TRBV7-9 and TRBJ1-1, the CDR3 gives the full variable domain: DTGVSQNPRHKITKRGQNVTFRCDPISEHNRLYWYRQTLGQGPEFLTYFQNEAQLEKSRLLSDRFSAERPKGSFSTLEIQRTEQGDSAMYLCASTGQMNTEAFFGQGTRLTVV.

This clone was recorded a few times. The V gene is TRBV14, the J gene TRBJ1-1, with a weak D call TRBD1 (5 bases). Trimming stripped 3 bases from V and 9 bases from J, with 20 bases between. Germline CDR1 and CDR2: SGHDN and FVKESK. The CDR3 is 15 residues long. The CDR3: CASSHSPPTAGQAFF. As DNA, the CDR3 is TGTGCCAGCAGCCACTCCCCCCCGACAGCTGGGCAAGCTTTCTTT.

This sequence joins TRBV30 and TRBJ1-4; weak D call: TRBD1 (5 bases). The CDR3 runs to 12 residues. V was cut by 5 bases and J by 5 bases, with 9 bases left in between. The V gene's germline CDR1 is GTSNPN and CDR2 SVGIG (reference sequence). CDR3 coding DNA: TGTGCCTGGGACAGATGGAATGAAAAACTGTTTTTT. Protein sequence: CAWDRWNEKLFF.

This clone was counted a few times. The chain uses TRBV30 and TRBJ1-5; no definite D call. CDR3 size: 15 residues. With 2 bases removed from V and 5 bases from J, the gap between germline ends came to 16 bases. Germline V gene lookup returns CDR1 GTSNPN and CDR2 SVGIG (reference sequence). Here the CDR3 DNA reads TGTGCCTGGAGTATAGGAAGAGGATTTTATCAGCCCCAGCATTTT. It specifies CAWSIGRGFYQPQHF.